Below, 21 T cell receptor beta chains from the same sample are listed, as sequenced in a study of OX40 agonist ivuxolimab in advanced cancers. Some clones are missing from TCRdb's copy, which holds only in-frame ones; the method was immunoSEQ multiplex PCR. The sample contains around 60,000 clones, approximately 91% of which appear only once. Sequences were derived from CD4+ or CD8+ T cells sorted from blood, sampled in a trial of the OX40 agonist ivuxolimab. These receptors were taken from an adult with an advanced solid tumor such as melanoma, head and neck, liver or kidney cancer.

CDR3 nucleotide sequence: TGTGCCAGCAGCTTAGGGGCTAGCGGGATCTATGAGCAGTTCTTC. Translating gives CASSLGASGIYEQFF. The rearrangement uses TRBV11-2 and TRBJ2-1; 9 bases map to TRBD2. Trimming removed 1 base from V and 8 bases from J; junction bases left unmatched: 6. CDR1 and CDR2 from the germline V gene are SGHAT and FQNNGV. This CDR3 comprises 15 residues.

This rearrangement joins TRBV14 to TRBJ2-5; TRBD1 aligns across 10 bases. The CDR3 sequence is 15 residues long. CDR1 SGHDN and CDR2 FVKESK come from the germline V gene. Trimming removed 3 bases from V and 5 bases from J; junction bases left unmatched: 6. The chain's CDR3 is CASSQTGGVWETQYF. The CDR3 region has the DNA TGTGCCAGCAGCCAGACAGGGGGCGTGTGGGAGACCCAGTACTTC.

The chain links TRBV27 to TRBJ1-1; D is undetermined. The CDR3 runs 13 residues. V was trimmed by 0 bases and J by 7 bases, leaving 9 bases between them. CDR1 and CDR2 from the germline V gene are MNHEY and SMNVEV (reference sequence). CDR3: CASSLSGNGEAFF. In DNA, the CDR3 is TGTGCCAGCAGTTTATCGGGGAATGGTGAAGCTTTCTTT.

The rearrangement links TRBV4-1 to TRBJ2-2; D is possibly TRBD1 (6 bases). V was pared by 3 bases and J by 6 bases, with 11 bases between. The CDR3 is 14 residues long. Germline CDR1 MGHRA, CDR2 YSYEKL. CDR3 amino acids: CASSHLGQSGELFF. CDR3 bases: TGCGCCAGCAGCCATTTAGGACAGTCCGGGGAGCTGTTTTTT.

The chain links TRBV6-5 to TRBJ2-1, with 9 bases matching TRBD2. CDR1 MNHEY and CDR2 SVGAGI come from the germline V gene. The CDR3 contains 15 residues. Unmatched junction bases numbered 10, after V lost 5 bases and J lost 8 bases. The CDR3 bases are TGTGCCAGCAGTCACGAGCTAGCGGGAAGAGATGAGCAGTTCTTC. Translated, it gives CASSHELAGRDEQFF.

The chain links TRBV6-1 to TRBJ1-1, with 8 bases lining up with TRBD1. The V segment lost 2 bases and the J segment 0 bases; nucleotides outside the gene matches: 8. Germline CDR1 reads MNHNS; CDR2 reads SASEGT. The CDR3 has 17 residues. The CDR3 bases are TGTGCCAGCAGTGAACCCCAGGGACAGGAGATGAACACTGAAGCTTTCTTT. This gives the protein CASSEPQGQEMNTEAFF.

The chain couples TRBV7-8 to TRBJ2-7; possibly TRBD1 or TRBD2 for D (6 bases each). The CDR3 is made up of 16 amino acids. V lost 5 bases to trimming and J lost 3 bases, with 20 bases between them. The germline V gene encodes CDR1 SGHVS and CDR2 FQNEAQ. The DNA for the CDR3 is TGTGCCAGCAGCCAAGGGGGTGGCAGGGACTTCTACGAGCAGTACTTC. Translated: CASSQGGGRDFYEQYF.

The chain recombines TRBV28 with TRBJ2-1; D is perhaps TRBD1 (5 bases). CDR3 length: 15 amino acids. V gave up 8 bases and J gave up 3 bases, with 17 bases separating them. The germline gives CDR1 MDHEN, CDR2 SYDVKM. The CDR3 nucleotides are TGTGCCAGCGGGCCAACAGGATCCTACTACAATGAGCAGTTCTTC. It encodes CASGPTGSYYNEQFF.

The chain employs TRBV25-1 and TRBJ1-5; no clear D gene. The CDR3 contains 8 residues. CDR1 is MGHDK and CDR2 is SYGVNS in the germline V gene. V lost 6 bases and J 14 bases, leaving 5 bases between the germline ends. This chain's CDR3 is CASSPEHF. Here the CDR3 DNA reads TGTGCCAGCAGCCCGGAGCATTTT. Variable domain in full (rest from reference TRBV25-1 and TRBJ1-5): EADIYQTPRYLVIGTGKKITLECSQTMGHDKMYWYQQDPGMELHLIHYSYGVNSTEKGDLSSESTVSRIRTEHFPLTLESARPSHTSQYLCASSPEHFGDGTRLSIL.

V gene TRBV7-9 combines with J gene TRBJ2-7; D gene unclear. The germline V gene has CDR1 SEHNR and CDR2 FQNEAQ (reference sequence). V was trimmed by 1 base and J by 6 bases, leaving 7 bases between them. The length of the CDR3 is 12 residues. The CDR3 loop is CASSLDGVEQYF. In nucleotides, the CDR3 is TGTGCCAGCAGCTTAGATGGTGTCGAGCAGTACTTC.

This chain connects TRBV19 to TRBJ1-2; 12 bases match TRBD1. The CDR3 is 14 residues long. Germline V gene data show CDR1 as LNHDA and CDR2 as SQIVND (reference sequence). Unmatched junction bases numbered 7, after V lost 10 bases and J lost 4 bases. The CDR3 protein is CATWGQGAFYGYTF. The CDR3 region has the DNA TGTGCCACCTGGGGACAGGGGGCGTTCTATGGCTACACCTTC.

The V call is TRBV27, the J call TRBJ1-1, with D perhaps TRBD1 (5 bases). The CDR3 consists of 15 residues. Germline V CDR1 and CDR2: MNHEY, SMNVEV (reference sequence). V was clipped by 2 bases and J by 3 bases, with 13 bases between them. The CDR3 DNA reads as TGTGCCAGCAGTTTAACAGGATACGCGTACACTGAAGCTTTCTTT. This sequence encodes CASSLTGYAYTEAFF.

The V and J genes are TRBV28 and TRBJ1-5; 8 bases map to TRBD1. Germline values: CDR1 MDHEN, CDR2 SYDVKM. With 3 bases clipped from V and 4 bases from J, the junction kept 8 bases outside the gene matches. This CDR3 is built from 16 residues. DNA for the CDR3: TGTGCCAGCAGTTTTGGCCGGACAGGGCCAAATCAGCCCCAGCATTTT. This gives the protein CASSFGRTGPNQPQHF.

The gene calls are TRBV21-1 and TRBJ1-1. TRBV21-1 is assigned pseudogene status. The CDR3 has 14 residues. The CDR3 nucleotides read TGTGCCAGCTTCAGAGGAGGGGAGAACACTGAAGCTTTCTTT. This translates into CASFRGGENTEAFF.

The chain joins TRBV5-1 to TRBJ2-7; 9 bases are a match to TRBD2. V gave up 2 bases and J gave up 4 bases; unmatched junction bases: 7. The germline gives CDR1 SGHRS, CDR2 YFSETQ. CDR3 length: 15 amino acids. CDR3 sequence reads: CASSLIAGASYEQYF. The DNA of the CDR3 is TGCGCCAGCAGCTTAATAGCGGGAGCGTCTTACGAGCAGTACTTC.

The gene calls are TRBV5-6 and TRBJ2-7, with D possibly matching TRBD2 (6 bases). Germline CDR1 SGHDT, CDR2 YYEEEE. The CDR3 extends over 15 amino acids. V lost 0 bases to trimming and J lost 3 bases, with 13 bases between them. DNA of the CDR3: TGTGCCAGCAGCTTGGCGGGGGAGGCGGGCTACGAGCAGTACTTC. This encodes CASSLAGEAGYEQYF.

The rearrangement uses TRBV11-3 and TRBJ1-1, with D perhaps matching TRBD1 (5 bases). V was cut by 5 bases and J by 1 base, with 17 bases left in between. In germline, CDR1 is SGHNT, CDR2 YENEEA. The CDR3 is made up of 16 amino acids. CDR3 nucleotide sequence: TGTGCCAGCAGCCAAAGCGTCGCAGGGAGGAACACTGAAGCTTTCTTT. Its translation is CASSQSVAGRNTEAFF.

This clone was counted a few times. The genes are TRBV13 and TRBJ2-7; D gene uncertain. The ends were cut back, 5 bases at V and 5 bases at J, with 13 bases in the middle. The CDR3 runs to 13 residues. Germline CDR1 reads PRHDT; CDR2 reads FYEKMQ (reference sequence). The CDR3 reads CASSPGVGNEQYF. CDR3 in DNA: TGTGCCAGCAGCCCCGGCGTTGGCAACGAGCAGTACTTC.

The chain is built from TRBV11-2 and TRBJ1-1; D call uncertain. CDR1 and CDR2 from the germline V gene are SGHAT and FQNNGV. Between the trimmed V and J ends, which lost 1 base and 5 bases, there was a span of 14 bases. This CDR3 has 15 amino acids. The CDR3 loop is CASSLVGYMYTEAFF. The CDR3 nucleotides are TGTGCCAGCAGCTTAGTCGGGTACATGTATACTGAAGCTTTCTTT. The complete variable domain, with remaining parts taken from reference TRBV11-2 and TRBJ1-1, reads EAGVAQSPRYKIIEKRQSVAFWCNPISGHATLYWYQQILGQGPKLLIQFQNNGVVDDSQLPKDRFSAERLKGVDSTLKIQPAKLEDSAVYLCASSLVGYMYTEAFFGQGTRLTVV.

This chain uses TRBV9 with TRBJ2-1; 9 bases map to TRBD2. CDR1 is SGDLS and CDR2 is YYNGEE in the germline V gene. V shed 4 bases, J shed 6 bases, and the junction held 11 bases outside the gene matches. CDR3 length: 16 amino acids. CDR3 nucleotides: TGTGCCAGCAGCAGAGGGGCGGGGGGGCCCCCCAATGAGCAGTTCTTC. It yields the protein CASSRGAGGPPNEQFF. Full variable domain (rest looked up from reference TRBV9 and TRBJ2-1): DSGVTQTPKHLITATGQRVTLRCSPRSGDLSVYWYQQSLDQGLQFLIQYYNGEERAKGNILERFSAQQFPDLHSELNLSSLELGDSALYFCASSRGAGGPPNEQFFGPGTRLTVL.

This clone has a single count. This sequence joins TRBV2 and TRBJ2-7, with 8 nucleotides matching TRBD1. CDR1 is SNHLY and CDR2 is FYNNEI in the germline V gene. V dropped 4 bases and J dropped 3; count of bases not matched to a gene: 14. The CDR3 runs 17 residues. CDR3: CASSGPTGVTFLYEQYF. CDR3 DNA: TGTGCCAGCAGTGGCCCGACAGGGGTCACTTTTCTCTACGAGCAGTACTTC.